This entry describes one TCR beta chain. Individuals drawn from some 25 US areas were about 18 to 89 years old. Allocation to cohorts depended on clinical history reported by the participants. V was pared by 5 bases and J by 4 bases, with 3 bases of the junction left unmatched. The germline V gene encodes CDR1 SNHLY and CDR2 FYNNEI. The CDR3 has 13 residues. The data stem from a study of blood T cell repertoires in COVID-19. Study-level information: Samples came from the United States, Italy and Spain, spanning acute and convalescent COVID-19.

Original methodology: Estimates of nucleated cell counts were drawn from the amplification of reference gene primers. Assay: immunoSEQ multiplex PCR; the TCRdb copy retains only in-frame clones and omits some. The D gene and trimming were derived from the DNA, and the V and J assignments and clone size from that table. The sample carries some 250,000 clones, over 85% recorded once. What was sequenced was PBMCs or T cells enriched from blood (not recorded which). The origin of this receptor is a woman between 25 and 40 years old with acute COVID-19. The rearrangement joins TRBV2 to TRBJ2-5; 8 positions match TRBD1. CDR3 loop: CASSQDRAETQYF. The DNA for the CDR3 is TGTGCCAGCAGTCAGGACAGGGCAGAGACCCAGTACTTC.